This passage covers 12 T cell receptor beta chains from one sample sequenced in a study of metastatic and nonmetastatic thyroid tumors. Treatment of any kind had been given to no patient before thyroid surgery. TCRdb reassembled clones from the PCR reads with MiXCR. The sample includes some 16,000 clones, 24% of them seen just once. Sequenced input: tumor tissue. Every receptor here comes from a female donor with papillary thyroid cancer or a benign thyroid nodule (not recorded which). Some clones in this sample may be carry-over from other donors' samples.

The chain recombines TRBV9 with TRBJ1-1; the match to TRBD1 covers 7 bases. Germline V CDR1 and CDR2: SGDLS, YYNGEE. V gave up 4 bases and J gave up 1 base; unmatched junction bases: 7. The length of the CDR3 is 15 residues. In DNA, the CDR3 is TGTGCCAGCAGCAGACAGGGACACAGGAACACTGAAGCTTTCTTT. Translation: CASSRQGHRNTEAFF.

This clone was counted at least ten times. The chain links TRBV5-6 to TRBJ2-2, with a weak D call TRBD1 (6 bases). Germline CDR1 and CDR2: SGHDT and YYEEEE. Trimming shortened V by 4 bases and J by 3 bases, and 13 bases separated the two germline ends. CDR3 length: 15 residues. The CDR3 region is CASSPGGGDTGELFF. The CDR3 region has the DNA TGTGCCAGCAGCCCGGGTGGGGGCGACACCGGGGAGCTGTTTTTT. Combining the CDR3 with reference TRBV5-6 and TRBJ2-2 gives the whole variable domain DAGVTQSPTHLIKTRGQQVTLRCSPKSGHDTVSWYQQALGQGPQFIFQYYEEEERQRGNFPDRFSGHQFPNYSSELNVNALLLGDSALYLCASSPGGGDTGELFFGEGSRLTVL.

Points on this clone: A junction boundary mismatches the germline segment, possibly from a read error. This chain connects TRBV6-5 to TRBJ1-4; D call uncertain. There are 12 residues in the CDR3. Per the germline V gene, CDR1 is MNHEY and CDR2 is SVGAGI. This CDR3 reads CATVSRNEKLFF. In DNA form, the CDR3 reads TGTGCCACTGTAAGTAGGAACGAAAAACTATTTTTT.

This clone appeared many times. The V call is TRBV3-1, the J call TRBJ2-7; D gene unclear. This CDR3 contains 11 residues. CDR1 and CDR2 (germline): LGHDT, YNNKEL (reference sequence). The ends were cut back, 3 bases at V and 6 bases at J, with 6 bases in the middle. This chain's CDR3 is CASSHSAEQYF. In nucleotides, the CDR3 is TGTGCCAGCAGCCATTCGGCCGAGCAGTACTTC.

The chain carries TRBV20-1 and TRBJ1-2; D is perhaps TRBD1 (5 bases). V was trimmed by 5 bases and J by 4 bases, leaving 17 bases between them. CDR3 size: 14 residues. Germline V gives CDR1 DFQATT, CDR2 SNEGSKA (reference sequence). The CDR3 DNA reads as TGCAGTGCTTTCGGGGCAGTTCCCGGCTATGGCTACACCTTC. As protein: CSAFGAVPGYGYTF.

This clone occurred a few times. This sequence joins TRBV27 and TRBJ2-1, with D maybe TRBD2 (5 bases). Germline CDR1 reads MNHEY; CDR2 reads SMNVEV (reference sequence). The CDR3 consists of 12 residues. Trimming left V 3 bases short and J 10 bases short, with 10 bases between. The CDR3 nucleotides are TGTGCCAGCAGTTTCCACCGGAGGGAGCAGTTCTTC. This gives the protein CASSFHRREQFF.

This clone counts as medium-sized (0.01 to 0.1%). This rearrangement joins TRBV20-1 to TRBJ2-7; D might be TRBD1 (5 bases). V lost 4 bases and J 6 bases, leaving 10 bases between the germline ends. Germline V CDR1 and CDR2: DFQATT, SNEGSKA (reference sequence). This CDR3 is built from 11 residues. Here the CDR3 DNA reads TGCAGTGCTACATCAGGGTTCGAGCAGTACTTC. It is translated as CSATSGFEQYF.

This clone was seen at least ten times. The chain links TRBV19 to TRBJ2-2, with D perhaps assigned TRBD1 or TRBD2 (5 bases each). The germline V gene encodes CDR1 LNHDA and CDR2 SQIVND (reference sequence). V lost 3 bases to trimming and J lost 13 bases, with 15 bases between them. CDR3 length: 13 residues. CDR3 in amino acids: CASSIGTSSGLFF. DNA of the CDR3: TGTGCCAGTAGTATTGGGACCTCTTCGGGGCTGTTTTTT.

This clone was found many times. One base away lies a much larger clone, so this may be a sequencing read error. The same CDR3 also results from other DNA sequences found in this sample. The chain links TRBV27 to TRBJ2-1, with 13 bases matching TRBD2. The length of the CDR3 is 18 residues. Germline-derived CDR1 and CDR2 are MNHEY and SMNVEV (reference sequence). The CDR3: CASSLPTSGRFPYNEQFF. CDR3 bases: TGCGCCAGCAGTTTGCCGACTAGCGGGAGGTTCCCGTACAATGAGCAGTTCTTC.

In its sample, this clone was seen a few times. Other DNA sequences in the same sample also yield this CDR3. The V gene is TRBV12-3 or TRBV12-4, the J gene TRBJ1-2; no clear D gene. The CDR3 loop spans 13 amino acids. With 3 bases removed from V and 2 bases from J, the gap between germline ends came to 7 bases. This CDR3 reads CASSLDGNYGYTF. The CDR3, as DNA: TGTGCCAGCAGTTTGGACGGGAACTATGGCTACACCTTC.

The chain uses TRBV7-6 and TRBJ2-2, with D uncertain. There are 13 residues in the CDR3. CDR1 SGHVS and CDR2 FNYEAQ come from the germline V gene. With 3 bases removed from V and 8 bases from J, the gap between germline ends came to 10 bases. The CDR3 loop is CASSFGDIGELFF. CDR3 in DNA: TGTGCCAGCAGCTTTGGTGATATAGGGGAGCTGTTTTTT.

This chain links TRBV30 with TRBJ2-5; the D gene is possibly TRBD1 (5 bases). Germline-derived CDR1 and CDR2 are GTSNPN and SVGIG (reference sequence). The V gene lost 1 base and the J gene lost 2 bases, with 11 bases spanning the gap. CDR3 length: 14 residues. CDR3 region: CAWSGRAIQETQYF. CDR3 nucleotides: TGTGCCTGGAGTGGCAGGGCCATACAAGAGACCCAGTACTTC.